Below are 5 T cell receptor beta chains sequenced from a single sample in a study of blood T cell repertoires in COVID-19. Generated by immunoSEQ multiplex PCR, the TCRdb table keeps only in-frame clones and is missing some. The repertoire holds roughly 250,000 clones, with about four fifths as singletons. Sequences were obtained from peripheral blood. The receptors come from a woman in her sixties or seventies with acute or convalescent COVID-19.

V gene TRBV9 combines with J gene TRBJ1-3; D is unclear. The CDR3 totals 15 residues. The germline CDR1 and CDR2 sequences are SGDLS and YYNGEE. Between the trimmed V and J ends, which lost 8 bases and 4 bases, there was a span of 19 bases. CDR3 coding DNA: TGTGCCAGTGGCCCGCCTGTCTCGGGGGGAAACACCATATATTTT. Its translation is CASGPPVSGGNTIYF. The full variable domain, in which reference TRBV9 and TRBJ1-3 provide the parts outside the CDR3, is DSGVTQTPKHLITATGQRVTLRCSPRSGDLSVYWYQQSLDQGLQFLIQYYNGEERAKGNILERFSAQQFPDLHSELNLSSLELGDSALYFCASGPPVSGGNTIYFGEGSWLTVV.

The rearrangement joins TRBV11-2 to TRBJ1-2; 9 nucleotides match TRBD1. This CDR3 has 13 amino acids. Germline CDR1 is SGHAT and CDR2 is FQNNGV. Unmatched junction bases numbered 2, after V lost 3 bases and J lost 6 bases. The CDR3 reads CASSLGQGNGYTF. The CDR3, as DNA: TGTGCCAGCAGCTTGGGACAGGGAAATGGCTACACCTTC.

The genes are TRBV9 and TRBJ2-5; tentative D call: TRBD1 (6 bases). The CDR3 loop spans 14 amino acids. Looked up from germline, CDR1 is SGDLS and CDR2 is YYNGEE. The V and J ends lost 0 bases and 3 bases respectively, with 9 bases between them. In DNA, the CDR3 is TGTGCCAGCAGCGTAGGGGCAGGGGAAGAGACCCAGTACTTC. Protein sequence: CASSVGAGEETQYF.

The chain uses TRBV7-2 and TRBJ1-5; 8 positions agree with TRBD1. Germline V lookup: CDR1 SGHTA, CDR2 FQGNSA. With V trimmed by 5 bases and J by 1 base, 16 bases remained unmatched. The CDR3 consists of 19 residues. The CDR3 bases are TGTGCCAGCAGCCCTTGGCTCCCGACAGGGGTCCAAAGCAATCAGCCCCAGCATTTT. Its protein product is CASSPWLPTGVQSNQPQHF.

V usage is TRBV5-6 and J usage is TRBJ1-1; D not resolved. Germline-derived CDR1 and CDR2 are SGHDT and YYEEEE. The CDR3 totals 14 residues. The V end lost 3 bases, the J end lost 3 bases, and 12 bases lay between the germline ends. The CDR3 DNA follows: TGTGCCAGCAGCTGGCCCGGCCGGGACACTGAAGCTTTCTTT. As protein: CASSWPGRDTEAFF.